The sequence of this T cell receptor beta chain was determined in a study of shared clonotypes between healthy human individuals. Study observations and caveats: It was the few donors that limited the genetic and exposure-history diversity represented.

Measured with immunoSEQ multiplex PCR; TCRdb has only the in-frame clones, and not every one. This table holds about half a million clones, roughly three quarters found once. V was trimmed by 0 bases and J by 8 bases, leaving 11 bases between them. This CDR3 is built from 13 residues. In germline, CDR1 is SGHRS, CDR2 YFSETQ. This clone was recorded at least ten times. Its antigen is still unknown. At the DNA level, this CDR3 is encoded by other sequences in the same sample as well. This chain connects TRBV5-1 to TRBJ1-2; D is ambiguous. The source of this sequence is a woman aged 40 to 49 in good health. Some clones in this sample may be carry-over from other donors' samples. Material for sequencing was PBMCs. CDR3 residues: CASSLGRGSGYTF. The DNA for the CDR3 is TGCGCCAGCAGCTTGGGCCGGGGTTCGGGCTACACCTTC.